This T cell receptor (beta chain) was sequenced in a study of T cell responses to AZD1222 COVID-19 vaccine. Germline CDR1 is SGHTA and CDR2 is FQGTGA. The CDR3 is 17 residues long. J gave up 1 base and V 1 base, and 6 bases lay outside the gene matches. TCRdb keeps only in-frame clones here, not all; method: immunoSEQ multiplex PCR. The sample gives more than 150,000 clones, more than 75% of which show up once; 25% to 30% is in the top ten. Both about-4-week and about-12-week second-dose recipients were combined. Findings and caveats of the study: Just a handful of AZD1222 recipients were seropositive at baseline. The study reported that nearly half of spike-specific TCRs target unmutated variant regions. Recipients of two AZD1222 doses showed rising Spike-specific TCR breadth and depth.

Comment on this clone: Its cognate antigen is unknown.

Sequenced material: peripheral blood, taken 28 days after the second AZD1222 dose. The chain employs TRBV7-3 and TRBJ2-3; TRBD1 matches at 9 bases. The clonotype comes from an adult who received the AZD1222 COVID-19 vaccine. The DNA of the CDR3 is TGTGCCAGCAGCTTAATACAGGGGGCGCGGGGCACAGATACGCAGTATTTT. Translated, it gives CASSLIQGARGTDTQYF.